This T cell receptor (beta chain) was identified during a study of cytomegalovirus exposure and HLA in healthy donors. About the research overall: HLA-typed donors were the source of approximately 85 million unique TCRs, which an early data release held.

Findings of the study overall: TCR beta V- and J-gene trimming, according to a later analysis, was linked to a missense DCLRE1C variant. Accounts indicate the classifier identified cytomegalovirus status with strong specificity and sensitivity. Later findings reportedly placed an Asian-associated ancestry cluster below the approximately 670-donor mean for N-insertions.

PCR involved 60 Vbeta and 13 Jbeta primers. Some clones are missing from TCRdb's copy, which holds only in-frame ones; the method was immunoSEQ multiplex PCR. Here the sample spans around 160,000 clones, nearly 80% being singletons. A note on this clone: Its antigen is not known.

What was sequenced was PBMCs. The TCR was taken from a man in his forties in good health and CMV-seropositive.

CDR3 region: CASRSRLTEAFF. The CDR3 nucleotides are TGTGCCAGCAGGTCCAGGCTCACTGAAGCTTTCTTT. This chain joins TRBV6-5 and TRBJ1-1; D gene unclear. Germline loops: CDR1 MNHEY, CDR2 SVGAGI. Trimming removed 6 bases from V and 4 bases from J, with 9 bases in between. CDR3 length: 12 residues.